This TCR beta chain was observed in a study of T cells in women clearing cervical HPV infection. About the study: Case blood drawn at lesion detection; control blood after infection cleared.

Germline loops: CDR1 DFQATT, CDR2 SNEGSKA (reference sequence). The CDR3 runs 13 residues. V was trimmed by 2 bases and J by 1 base, leaving 8 bases between them. A remark on this clone: The read terminates 3 residues ahead of where the CDR3 ends, so the germline J gene completes it.

All participants had a single incident cervical HPV16 infection, and prevalent HPV16 infections were excluded. MY09/MY11 PCR detected cervical HPV DNA; dot-blot assigned genotypes. Data came from immunoSEQ multiplex PCR; TCRdb stores just in-frame clones and leaves some out. The repertoire table contains roughly 14,000 clones. Specimen: blood buffy coat. This TCR was recovered from a woman between 18 and 70 years old with a cervical HPV16 infection that either progressed to CIN3+ or cleared (not recorded which). The chain is built from TRBV20-1 and TRBJ1-1; D not resolved. The CDR3 reads CSARRAQNTEAFF. The sequenced CDR3 bases are TGCAGTGCTAGAAGGGCGCAGAACACTGAA.